The clone carrying this T cell receptor (beta chain) appeared a few times. This entry is derived from a study of blood T cells in healthy people across ages. Sample-barcoded 5' priming and a J-beta primer mix drove a second PCR of 7 to 11 cycles. TCRdb itself ran the 5' RACE reads through MiXCR, one entry per CDR3 protein. The table includes 1,800,000 or so distinct CDR3 sequences, about two fifths detected once. Per germline, CDR1 SQVTM and CDR2 ANQGSEA. V was trimmed by 3 bases and J by 7 bases, leaving 12 bases between them. This CDR3 has 12 amino acids. Source material: blood. This sequence originates from a human donor in good health. The chain combines TRBV29-1 with TRBJ1-2; no definite D call. The CDR3 loop reads CSVDPFEGGYTF. CDR3 bases: TGCAGCGTTGACCCCTTTGAAGGTGGCTACACCTTC.